Sequencing of this TCR beta chain was carried out in a study of vaccination effects on CD4 cells after COVID-19. ViraFEST used viral peptide pools to expand antigen-specific CD4+ T cells before sequencing. Once cultured for approximately eleven days, the cells underwent separation to obtain CD4+ T cells. No vaccinee had earlier SARS-CoV-2 infection, and nucleocapsid antibodies were negative. With respect to this clone: Its antigen is undetermined.

Generated by immunoSEQ multiplex PCR, the TCRdb table keeps only in-frame clones and is missing some. In the table there are around 79,000 clones, 60% to 85% of which are singletons. The CDR3 length is 13 residues. Germline V lookup: CDR1 SGHRS, CDR2 YFSETQ. Trimming stripped 0 bases from V and 6 bases from J, with 6 bases between. This clonotype was obtained from a human donor who received a COVID-19 vaccine. This rearrangement joins TRBV5-1 to TRBJ2-2; D not resolved. The source was CD4+ T cells from PBMCs cultured with SARS-CoV-2 spike peptides, collected before COVID-19 vaccination. The CDR3 bases are TGCGCCAGCAGCTTGGTGGGGTCCGGGGAGCTGTTTTTT. Protein: CASSLVGSGELFF. The full variable domain, its missing parts supplied by reference TRBV5-1 and TRBJ2-2, is KAGVTQTPRYLIKTRGQQVTLSCSPISGHRSVSWYQQTPGQGLQFLFEYFSETQRNKGNFPGRFSGRQFSNSRSEMNVSTLELGDSALYLCASSLVGSGELFFGEGSRLTVL.